These T cell receptor beta chains were read from a single sample in a study of Ad26.COV2.S vaccination and SARS-CoV-2 variants. Assay: immunoSEQ multiplex PCR; the TCRdb copy retains only in-frame clones and omits some. The sample contains about 680,000 clones, 89% of which appear only once. Specimen: peripheral blood, collected in a trial of Ad26.COV2.S vaccine versus placebo. The receptor set was obtained from a person between 18 and 59 years old who received the Ad26.COV2.S COVID-19 vaccine or a placebo. Each CDR3 is given without its conserved first and last residue. Fields, in order: clone size, V gene, D gene, CDR3 protein. D genes are given only for firm matches. Some rows mark clone size as missing; the rest say once, few, many or name a class of expanded clone.

>few|TRBV3-1/TRBV3-2|NA
ASSQGWGFAF
>NA|TRBV3-1/TRBV3-2|NA
ASSHGPSVGPQH
>NA|TRBV27|NA
ASSSIKGVRMNTEAF
>few|TRBV11-3|NA
ASSGGGTADTQY
>NA|TRBV18|TRBD1
ASSLQGAFYGYT
>few|TRBV9|NA
ASSLYGDSNQPQH
>NA|TRBV9|TRBD2
ASSQTSEDTDTQY
>NA|TRBV19|NA
ASSISLGNQPQH
>NA|TRBV20-1|NA
SARVMEQF
>NA|TRBV6-5|TRBD1
ASSYSGQGNTGELF
>NA|TRBV6-5|NA
ASSLTKNQPQH
>NA|TRBV18|NA
ASSRGNGELF
>NA|TRBV10-3|NA
ATGRQGPYEQY
>once|TRBV5-4|NA
ASSGTFGGSNSGANVLT
>NA|TRBV4-2|TRBD2
ASSQPGLAPDTQY
>NA|TRBV6-6|TRBD1
ASTKGQGSNQPQH
>NA|TRBV5-1|TRBD1
ASSLGTGGGEQY
>NA|TRBV30|TRBD1
AWSRRQGTNYGYT
>NA|TRBV5-1|NA
ASSPKGGNTEAF
>once|TRBV29-1|NA
SVEDTPDLR
>NA|TRBV6-5|NA
ASSYGPVNTEAF
>NA|TRBV19|NA
ASSIVPGANYGYT
>few|TRBV5-1|NA
ASSLAVGTEAF
>NA|TRBV27|TRBD1
ASSRSGTGAYNEQF
>NA|TRBV27|NA
ASRDYPTDTQY
>NA|TRBV3-1/TRBV3-2|NA
ASSLLDSTGELF
>NA|TRBV13|NA
ASSLVNSYNEQF
>NA|TRBV5-3|TRBD1
ARSLGSQGEIRSRTEAF
>NA|TRBV5-4|NA
ASSRGGTGSVHEQF
>once|TRBV24-1|TRBD1
ATSRTGGLGQPQH
>few|TRBV30|NA
AWSRTKLPLSYEQY
>NA|TRBV7-2|TRBD2
ASSYSGIPSYEQY
>NA|TRBV5-4|NA
ASSLINSPLH
>once|TRBV6-5|TRBD1
ASRAGQGGIGAF
>NA|TRBV5-6|TRBD2
ASSPRTSGGYEQY
>NA|TRBV29-1|NA
SVRPGRSYGYT
>NA|TRBV19|TRBD2
ASSWRESYEQY
>NA|TRBV19|NA
ASSRRGEANYGYT
>NA|TRBV11-3|TRBD1
ASSKGQAGNTIY
>NA|TRBV30|NA
AWSIGRRNTGELF
>NA|TRBV7-9|NA
ASNTLGANVLT
>once|TRBV15|NA
ATSRDLGVGETQY
>NA|TRBV2|NA
ASSELGLETQY
>NA|TRBV12-3/TRBV12-4|NA
ASTLNRGNTIY
>NA|TRBV6-5|NA
ASRGRLGLDEQY
>NA|TRBV6-5|NA
ASSSSPRSSF
>NA|TRBV5-6|TRBD1
ASSRDSPTEAF
>NA|TRBV2|TRBD1
ASSVDRDRHRI
>few|TRBV7-3|TRBD1
ASPGTGSEPQH
>few|TRBV20-1|NA
SGGEGEKLF
>NA|TRBV7-2|TRBD2
ASSLGLAEKDTQY
>NA|TRBV18|NA
ASSQEYAKQF
>NA|TRBV18|NA
ASSPTREGVEAF